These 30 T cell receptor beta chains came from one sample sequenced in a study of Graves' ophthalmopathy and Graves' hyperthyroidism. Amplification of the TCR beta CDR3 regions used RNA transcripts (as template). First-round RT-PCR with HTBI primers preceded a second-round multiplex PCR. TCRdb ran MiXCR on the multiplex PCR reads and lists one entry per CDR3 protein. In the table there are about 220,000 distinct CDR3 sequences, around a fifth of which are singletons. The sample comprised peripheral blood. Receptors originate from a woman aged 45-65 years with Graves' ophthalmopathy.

CDR3 protein: CASSYSVASTQYF. The CDR3, as DNA: TGTGCCAGCAGTTACTCGGTAGCGTCGACCCAGTACTTC. V and J are TRBV6-5 and TRBJ2-5; D might be TRBD2 (5 bases). Germline CDR1 is MNHEY and CDR2 is SVGAGI. The CDR3 consists of 13 residues. V was shortened by 0 bases and J by 7 bases, with 9 bases between the two germline ends.

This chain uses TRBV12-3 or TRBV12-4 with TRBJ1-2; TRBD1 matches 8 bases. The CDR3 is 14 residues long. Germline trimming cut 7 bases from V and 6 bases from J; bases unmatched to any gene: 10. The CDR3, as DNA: TGTGCCAGCACCCAAGGGACAGGTTGGGATGGCTACACCTTC. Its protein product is CASTQGTGWDGYTF.

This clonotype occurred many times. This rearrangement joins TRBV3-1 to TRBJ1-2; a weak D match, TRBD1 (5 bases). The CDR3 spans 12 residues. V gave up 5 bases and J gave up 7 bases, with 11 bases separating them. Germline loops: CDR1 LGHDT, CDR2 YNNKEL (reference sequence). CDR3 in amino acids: CASSYTGGGYTF. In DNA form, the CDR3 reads TGTGCCAGCAGCTACACAGGAGGTGGCTACACCTTC.

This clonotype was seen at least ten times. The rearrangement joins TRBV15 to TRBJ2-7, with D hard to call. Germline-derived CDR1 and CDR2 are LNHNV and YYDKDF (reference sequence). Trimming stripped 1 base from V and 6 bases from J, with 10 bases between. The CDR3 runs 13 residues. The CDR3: CATSRVQFFEQYF. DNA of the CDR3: TGTGCCACCAGCAGAGTACAGTTCTTCGAGCAGTACTTC.

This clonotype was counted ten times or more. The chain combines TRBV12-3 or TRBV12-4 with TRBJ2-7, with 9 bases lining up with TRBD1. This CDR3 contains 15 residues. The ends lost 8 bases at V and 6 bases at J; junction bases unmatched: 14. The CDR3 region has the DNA TGTGCCAGCGGTCCGGGACAGGGATGGGAGGGCGAGCAGTACTTC. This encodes CASGPGQGWEGEQYF.

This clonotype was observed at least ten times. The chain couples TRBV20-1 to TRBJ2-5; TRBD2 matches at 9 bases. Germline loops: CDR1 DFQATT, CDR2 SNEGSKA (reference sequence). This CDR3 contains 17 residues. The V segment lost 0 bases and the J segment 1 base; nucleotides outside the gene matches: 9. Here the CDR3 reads CSARDGGLAGVQETQYF. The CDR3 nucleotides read TGCAGTGCTAGAGATGGGGGGTTAGCGGGAGTCCAAGAGACCCAGTACTTC.

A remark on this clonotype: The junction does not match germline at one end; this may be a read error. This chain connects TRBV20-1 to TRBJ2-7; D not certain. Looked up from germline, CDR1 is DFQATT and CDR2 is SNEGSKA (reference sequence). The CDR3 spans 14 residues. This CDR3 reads CSAISESRTYEQSF. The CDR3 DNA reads TGCAGTGCTATTTCGGAGAGTCGGACCTACGAGCAGTCCTTC.

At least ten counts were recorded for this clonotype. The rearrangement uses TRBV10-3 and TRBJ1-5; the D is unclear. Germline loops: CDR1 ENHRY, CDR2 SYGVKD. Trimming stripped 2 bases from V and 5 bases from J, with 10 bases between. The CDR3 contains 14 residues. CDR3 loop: CAISERWRDQPQHF. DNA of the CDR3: TGTGCCATCAGTGAGAGGTGGAGGGATCAGCCCCAGCATTTT.

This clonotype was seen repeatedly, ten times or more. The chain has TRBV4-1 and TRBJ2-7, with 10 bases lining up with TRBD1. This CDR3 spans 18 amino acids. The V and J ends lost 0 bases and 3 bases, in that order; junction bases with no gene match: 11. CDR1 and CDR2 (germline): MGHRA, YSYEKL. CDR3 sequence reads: CASSQDLSGTGVSYEQYF. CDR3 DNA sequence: TGCGCCAGCAGCCAAGATCTTTCTGGGACAGGGGTCAGCTACGAGCAGTACTTC.

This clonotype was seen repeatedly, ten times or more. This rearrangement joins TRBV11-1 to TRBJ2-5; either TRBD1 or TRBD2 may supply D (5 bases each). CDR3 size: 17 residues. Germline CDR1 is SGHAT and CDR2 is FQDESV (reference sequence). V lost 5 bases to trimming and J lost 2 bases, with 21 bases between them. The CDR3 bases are TGTGCCAGCAGCCACTCCTCTGGGGGTTGGCTTCAAGAGACCCAGTACTTC. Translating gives CASSHSSGGWLQETQYF.

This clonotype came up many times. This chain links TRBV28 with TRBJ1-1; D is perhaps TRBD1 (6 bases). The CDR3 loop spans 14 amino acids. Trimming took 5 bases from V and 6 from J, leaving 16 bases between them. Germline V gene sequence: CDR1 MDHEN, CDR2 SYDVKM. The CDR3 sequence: CASSGLQGMAEAFF. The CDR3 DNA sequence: TGTGCCAGCAGTGGGTTACAGGGAATGGCTGAAGCTTTCTTT.

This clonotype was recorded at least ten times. The CDR3 loop is CASSQLQGRGYTF. The CDR3 nucleotides are TGTGCCAGCAGTCAACTACAGGGCCGCGGCTACACCTTC. The V gene is TRBV27, the J gene TRBJ1-2; D is possibly TRBD1 (6 bases). This CDR3 is 13 amino acids long. V lost 5 bases, J lost 8 bases, and 15 bases lay in between. Germline V gene lookup returns CDR1 MNHEY and CDR2 SMNVEV (reference sequence).

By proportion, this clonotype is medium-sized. CDR3: CASSLMSRGPYTEAFF. CDR3 DNA sequence: TGTGCCAGCAGCTTAATGTCTAGGGGGCCGTACACTGAAGCTTTCTTT. The chain couples TRBV7-8 to TRBJ1-1, with 7 bases fitting TRBD1. Trimming removed 2 bases from V and 3 bases from J; junction bases left unmatched: 9. The germline V gene encodes CDR1 SGHVS and CDR2 FQNEAQ. The CDR3 totals 16 residues.

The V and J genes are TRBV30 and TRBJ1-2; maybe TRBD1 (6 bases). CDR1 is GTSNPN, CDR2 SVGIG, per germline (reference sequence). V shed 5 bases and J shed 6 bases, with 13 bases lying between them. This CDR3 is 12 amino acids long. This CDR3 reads CAWSRDIHGYTF. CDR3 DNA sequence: TGTGCCTGGTCCCGGGACATACATGGCTACACCTTC.

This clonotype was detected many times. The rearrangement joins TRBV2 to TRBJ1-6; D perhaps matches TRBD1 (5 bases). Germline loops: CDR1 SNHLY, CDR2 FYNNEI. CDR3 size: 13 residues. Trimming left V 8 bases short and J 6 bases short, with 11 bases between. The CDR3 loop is CASCRDPNSPLHF. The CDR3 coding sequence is TGTGCCAGCTGTCGGGACCCTAATTCACCCCTCCACTTT.

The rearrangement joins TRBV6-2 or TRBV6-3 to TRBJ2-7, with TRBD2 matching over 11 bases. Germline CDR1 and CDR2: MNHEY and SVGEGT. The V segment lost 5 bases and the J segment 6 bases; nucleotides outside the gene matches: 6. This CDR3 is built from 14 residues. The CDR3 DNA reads TGTGCCAGCAGTCTGGGACTAGCGGACCGCGAGCAGTACTTC. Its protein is CASSLGLADREQYF.

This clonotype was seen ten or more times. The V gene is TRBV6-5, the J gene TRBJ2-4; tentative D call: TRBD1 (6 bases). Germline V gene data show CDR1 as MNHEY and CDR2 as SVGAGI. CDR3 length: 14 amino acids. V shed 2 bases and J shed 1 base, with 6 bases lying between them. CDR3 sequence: CASSYRGAKNIQYF. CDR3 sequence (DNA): TGTGCCAGCAGTTACAGGGGGGCCAAAAACATTCAGTACTTC.

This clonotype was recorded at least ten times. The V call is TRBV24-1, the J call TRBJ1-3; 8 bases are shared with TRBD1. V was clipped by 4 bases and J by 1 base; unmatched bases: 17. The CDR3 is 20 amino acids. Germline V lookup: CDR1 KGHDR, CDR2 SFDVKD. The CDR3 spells CATSDPTRDRRLRSGNTIYF. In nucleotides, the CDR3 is TGTGCCACCAGTGACCCAACTAGGGACAGGCGGCTCAGATCTGGAAACACCATATATTTT.

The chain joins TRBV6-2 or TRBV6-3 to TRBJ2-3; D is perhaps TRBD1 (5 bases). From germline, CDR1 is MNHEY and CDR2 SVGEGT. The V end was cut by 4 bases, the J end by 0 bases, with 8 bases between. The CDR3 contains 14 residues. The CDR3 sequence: CASSSPGSTDTQYF. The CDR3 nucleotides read TGTGCCAGCAGTTCACCAGGGAGCACAGATACGCAGTATTTT.

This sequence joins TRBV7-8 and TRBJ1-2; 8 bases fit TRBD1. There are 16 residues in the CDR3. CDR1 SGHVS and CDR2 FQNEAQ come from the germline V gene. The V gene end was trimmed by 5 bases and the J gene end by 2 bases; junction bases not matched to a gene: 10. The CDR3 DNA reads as TGTGCCAGCAGCCAAAACCAGGGGGCGGACAACTATGGCTACACCTTC. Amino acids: CASSQNQGADNYGYTF.

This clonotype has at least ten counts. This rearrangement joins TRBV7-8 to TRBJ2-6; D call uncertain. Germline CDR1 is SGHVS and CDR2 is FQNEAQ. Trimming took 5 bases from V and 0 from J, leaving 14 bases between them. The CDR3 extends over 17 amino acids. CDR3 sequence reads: CASSPRVLLSGANVLTF. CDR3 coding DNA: TGTGCCAGCAGCCCACGGGTGTTGCTCTCTGGGGCCAACGTCCTGACTTTC.

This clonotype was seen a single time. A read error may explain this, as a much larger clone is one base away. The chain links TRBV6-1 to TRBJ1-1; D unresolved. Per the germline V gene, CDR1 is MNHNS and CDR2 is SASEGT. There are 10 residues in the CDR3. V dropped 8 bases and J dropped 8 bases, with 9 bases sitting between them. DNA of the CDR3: TGTGCCAGCTGGCGGGAGGAAGCTTTCTTT. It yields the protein CASWREEAFF.

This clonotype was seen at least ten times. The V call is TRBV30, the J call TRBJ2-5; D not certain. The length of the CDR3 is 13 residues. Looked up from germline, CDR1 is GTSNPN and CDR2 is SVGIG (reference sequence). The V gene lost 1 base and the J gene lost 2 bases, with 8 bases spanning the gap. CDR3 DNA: TGTGCCTGGAGTGGGACGGTACAAGAGACCCAGTACTTC. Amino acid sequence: CAWSGTVQETQYF.

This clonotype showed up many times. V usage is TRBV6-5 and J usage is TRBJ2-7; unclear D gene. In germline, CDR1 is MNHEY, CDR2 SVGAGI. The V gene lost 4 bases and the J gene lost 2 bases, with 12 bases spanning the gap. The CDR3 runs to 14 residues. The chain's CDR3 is CASSWVSGPYEQYF. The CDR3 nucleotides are TGTGCCAGCAGTTGGGTTTCAGGACCCTACGAGCAGTACTTC.

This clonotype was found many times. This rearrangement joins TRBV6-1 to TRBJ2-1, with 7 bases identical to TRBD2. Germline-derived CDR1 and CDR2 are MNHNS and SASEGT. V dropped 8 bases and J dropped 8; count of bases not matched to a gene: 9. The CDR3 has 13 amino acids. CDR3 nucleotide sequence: TGTGCCAGCTCCAGCGGGATAGGCTATGAGCAGTTCTTC. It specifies CASSSGIGYEQFF.

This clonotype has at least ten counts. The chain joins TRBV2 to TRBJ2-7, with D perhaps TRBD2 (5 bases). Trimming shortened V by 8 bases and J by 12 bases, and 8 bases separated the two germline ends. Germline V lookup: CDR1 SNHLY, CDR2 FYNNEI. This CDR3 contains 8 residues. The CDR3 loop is CASQEGYF. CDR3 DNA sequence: TGTGCCAGCCAAGAGGGGTACTTC. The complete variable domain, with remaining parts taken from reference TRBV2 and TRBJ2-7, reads EPEVTQTPSHQVTQMGQEVILRCVPISNHLYFYWYRQILGQKVEFLVSFYNNEISEKSEIFDDQFSVERPDGSNFTLKIRSTKLEDSAMYFCASQEGYFGPGTRLTVT.

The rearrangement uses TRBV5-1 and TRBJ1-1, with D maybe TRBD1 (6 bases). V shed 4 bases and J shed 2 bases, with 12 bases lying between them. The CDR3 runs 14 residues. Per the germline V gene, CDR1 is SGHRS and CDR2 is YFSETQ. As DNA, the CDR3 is TGCGCCAGCAGCGGCGGACAGATTAACACTGAAGCTTTCTTT. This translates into CASSGGQINTEAFF.

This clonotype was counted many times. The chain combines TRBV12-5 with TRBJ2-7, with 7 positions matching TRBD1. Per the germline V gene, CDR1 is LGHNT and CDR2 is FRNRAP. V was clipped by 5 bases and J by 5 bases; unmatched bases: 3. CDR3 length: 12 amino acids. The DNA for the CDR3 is TGTGCTAGTGGTCACGGGACAGACGAGCAGTACTTC. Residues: CASGHGTDEQYF.

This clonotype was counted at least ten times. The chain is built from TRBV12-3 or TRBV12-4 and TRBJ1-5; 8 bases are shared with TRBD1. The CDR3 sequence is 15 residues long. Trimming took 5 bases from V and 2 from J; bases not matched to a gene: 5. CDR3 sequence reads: CASSPGQGGNQPQHF. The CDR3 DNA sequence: TGTGCCAGCAGTCCTGGACAGGGAGGCAATCAGCCCCAGCATTTT.

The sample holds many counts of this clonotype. The DNA of the CDR3 is TGTGCCAGCAGTGATAGGCGACTAGCTCAAGAGACCCAGTACTTC. This sequence encodes CASSDRRLAQETQYF. The chain has TRBV2 and TRBJ2-5, with TRBD2 matching over 7 bases. Trimming took 3 bases from V and 2 from J; bases not matched to a gene: 6. CDR3 length: 15 residues. Per germline, CDR1 SNHLY and CDR2 FYNNEI.